This TCR beta chain comes out of a study of molecular identifiers for immune sequencing clone quantification. Study details: In replicates, RNA from 20,000 or 100,000 naive CD8 cells was split five ways, four sequenced.

This clonotype came up many times. The antigen remains unidentified. Whole-study results and caveats: For effector cells, clones above 20 RNA copies held over 99% of molecules; for naive cells, under 1%.

Naive CD8 libraries came from about 19,000 to 1,100,000 sorted cells with 10%, 30% or 50% RNA. When naive CD8 T cells were sorted, they were gated as CD8+CD4-CCR7+CD45RA+. One entry per CDR3 protein, called by TCRdb with MiXCR from the PCR reads. Here the sample spans fewer than 45,000 distinct CDR3 sequences, 19% being singletons. Trimming cost V 2 bases and J 9 bases, with 11 bases left between them. This CDR3 has 13 residues. Germline-derived CDR1 and CDR2 are MNHEY and SVGEGT. Sequenced: naive CD8+ T cells from blood, with Jurkat cell RNA spiked in. Described subset: FACS-sorted CD8+CD4-CCR7+CD45RA+ naive T cells. The rearrangement uses TRBV6-2 or TRBV6-3 and TRBJ2-1; D ambiguous. The receptor's source is a human donor in good health. Some libraries in this study had Jurkat cell RNA spiked in. The CDR3 sequence: CASSYLGVGEQFF. In DNA, the CDR3 is TGTGCCAGCAGTTACCTTGGGGTGGGTGAGCAGTTCTTC.